This T cell receptor beta chain was recovered during a study of T cell repertoires in aging, cancer and after chemotherapy. Amplification of TCR beta used genomic DNA extracted from peripheral blood. In its sample, this clonotype was seen a few times. A mixed TRB-A/B primer pool amplified rearranged TRB by multiplex touch-down PCR. TCRdb used MiXCR to reprocess the multiplex PCR reads, holding one entry per CDR3 protein. The sample includes some 8,000 distinct CDR3 sequences, about 32% of them seen just once. CDR1 is ENHRY, CDR2 SYGVKD, per germline. This CDR3 spans 15 amino acids. V was trimmed by 3 bases and J by 6 bases, leaving 14 bases between them.

The chain carries TRBV10-3 and TRBJ1-4; no definite D call. Material: blood. The sequence was obtained from a human donor in good health. The CDR3 sequence: CAISDKSTGDEKLFF. In nucleotides, the CDR3 is TGTGCCATCAGTGATAAATCCACGGGCGATGAAAAACTGTTTTTT.